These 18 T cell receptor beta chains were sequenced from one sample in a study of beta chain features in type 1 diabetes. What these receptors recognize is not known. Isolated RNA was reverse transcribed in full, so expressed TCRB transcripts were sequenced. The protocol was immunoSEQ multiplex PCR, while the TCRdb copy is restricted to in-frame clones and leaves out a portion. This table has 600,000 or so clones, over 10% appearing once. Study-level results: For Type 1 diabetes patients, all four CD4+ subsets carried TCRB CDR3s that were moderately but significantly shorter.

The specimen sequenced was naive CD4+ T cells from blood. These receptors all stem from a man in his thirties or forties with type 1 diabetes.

The CDR3 nucleotides read TGCAGCGTTGTTTTAGCGGGGGTATTAAAGACCCAGTACTTC. It codes for CSVVLAGVLKTQYF. J is TRBJ2-5 and V is TRBV29-1, with TRBD2 matching over 9 bases. V gave up 4 bases and J gave up 6 bases; unmatched junction bases: 9. The germline CDR1 and CDR2 sequences are SQVTM and ANQGSEA. CDR3 length equals 14 residues.

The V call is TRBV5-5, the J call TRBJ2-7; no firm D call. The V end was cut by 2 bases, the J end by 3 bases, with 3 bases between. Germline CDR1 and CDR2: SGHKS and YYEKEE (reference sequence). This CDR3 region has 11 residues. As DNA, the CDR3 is TGTGCCAGCAGCTTCCTCTACGAGCAGTACTTC. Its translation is CASSFLYEQYF.

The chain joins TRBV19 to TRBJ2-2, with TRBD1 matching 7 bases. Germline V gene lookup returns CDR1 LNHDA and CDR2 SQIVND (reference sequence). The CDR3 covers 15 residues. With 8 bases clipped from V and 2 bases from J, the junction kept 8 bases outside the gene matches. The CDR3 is CASSFGQVNTGELFF. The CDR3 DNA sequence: TGTGCCAGTTCCTTTGGACAGGTTAACACCGGGGAGCTGTTTTTT.

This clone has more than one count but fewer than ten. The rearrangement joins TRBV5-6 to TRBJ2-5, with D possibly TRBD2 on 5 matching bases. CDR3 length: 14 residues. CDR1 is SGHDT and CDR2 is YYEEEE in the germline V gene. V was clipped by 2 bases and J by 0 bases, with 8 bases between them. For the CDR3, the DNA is TGTGCCAGCAGCTTAGGGAGCTACCAAGAGACCCAGTACTTC. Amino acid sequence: CASSLGSYQETQYF.

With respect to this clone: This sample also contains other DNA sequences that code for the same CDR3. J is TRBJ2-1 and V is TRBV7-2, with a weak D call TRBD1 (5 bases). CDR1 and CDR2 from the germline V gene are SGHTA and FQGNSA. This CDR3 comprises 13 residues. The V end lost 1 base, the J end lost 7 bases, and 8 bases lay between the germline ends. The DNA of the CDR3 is TGTGCCAGCAGCTTAGGACAGCTTAATGAGCAGTTCTTC. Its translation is CASSLGQLNEQFF.

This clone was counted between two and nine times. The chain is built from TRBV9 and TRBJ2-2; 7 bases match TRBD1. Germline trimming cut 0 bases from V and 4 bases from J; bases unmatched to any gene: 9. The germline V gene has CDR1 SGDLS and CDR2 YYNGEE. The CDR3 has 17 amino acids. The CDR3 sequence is CASSVAKGGAVTGELFF. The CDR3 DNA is TGTGCCAGCAGCGTAGCTAAAGGGGGCGCGGTCACCGGGGAGCTGTTTTTT. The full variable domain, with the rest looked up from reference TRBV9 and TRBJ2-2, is DSGVTQTPKHLITATGQRVTLRCSPRSGDLSVYWYQQSLDQGLQFLIQYYNGEERAKGNILERFSAQQFPDLHSELNLSSLELGDSALYFCASSVAKGGAVTGELFFGEGSRLTVL.

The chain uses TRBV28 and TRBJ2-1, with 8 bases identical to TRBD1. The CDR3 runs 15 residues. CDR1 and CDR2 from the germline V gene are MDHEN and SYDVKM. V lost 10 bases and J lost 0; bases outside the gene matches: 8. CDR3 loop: CATWTGSSSYNEQFF. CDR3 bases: TGTGCCACCTGGACAGGGAGTAGCTCCTACAATGAGCAGTTCTTC.

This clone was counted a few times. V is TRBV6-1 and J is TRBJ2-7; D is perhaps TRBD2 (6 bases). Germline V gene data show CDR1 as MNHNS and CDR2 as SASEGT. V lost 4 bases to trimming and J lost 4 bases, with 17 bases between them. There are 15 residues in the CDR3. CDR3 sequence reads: CASSAFGRGMYEQYF. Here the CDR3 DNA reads TGTGCCAGCAGTGCCTTCGGACGGGGGATGTACGAGCAGTACTTC.

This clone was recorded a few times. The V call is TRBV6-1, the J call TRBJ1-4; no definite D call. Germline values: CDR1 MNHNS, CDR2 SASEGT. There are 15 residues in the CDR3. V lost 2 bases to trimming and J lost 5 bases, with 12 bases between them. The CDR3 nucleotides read TGTGCCAGCAGTGAATTAGGGCGGAGGAATGAAAAACTGTTTTTT. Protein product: CASSELGRRNEKLFF.

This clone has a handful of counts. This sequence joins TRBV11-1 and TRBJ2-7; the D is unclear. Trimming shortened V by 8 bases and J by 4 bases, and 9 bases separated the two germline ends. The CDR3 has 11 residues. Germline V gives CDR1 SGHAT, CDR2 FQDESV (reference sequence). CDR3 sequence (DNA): TGTGCCAGCGAGTCTACTTACGAGCAGTACTTC. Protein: CASESTYEQYF.

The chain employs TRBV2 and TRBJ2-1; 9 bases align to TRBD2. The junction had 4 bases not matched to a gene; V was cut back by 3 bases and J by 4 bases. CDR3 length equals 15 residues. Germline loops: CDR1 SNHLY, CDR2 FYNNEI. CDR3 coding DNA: TGTGCCAGCAGTGACGGCGGGGGGGCTTACAATGAGCAGTTCTTC. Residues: CASSDGGGAYNEQFF.

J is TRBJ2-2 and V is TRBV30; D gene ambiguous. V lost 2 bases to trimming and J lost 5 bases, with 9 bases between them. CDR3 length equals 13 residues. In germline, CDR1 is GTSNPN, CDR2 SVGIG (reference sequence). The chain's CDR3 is CAWSPDPTGELFF. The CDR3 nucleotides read TGTGCCTGGAGTCCTGACCCTACCGGGGAGCTGTTTTTT.

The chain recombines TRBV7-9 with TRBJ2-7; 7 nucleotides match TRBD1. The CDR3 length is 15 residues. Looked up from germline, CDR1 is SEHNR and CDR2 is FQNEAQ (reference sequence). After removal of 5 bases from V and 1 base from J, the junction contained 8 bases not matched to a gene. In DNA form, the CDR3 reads TGTGCCAGCAGCCTACAGGGGTTTGAATCCTACGAGCAGTACTTC. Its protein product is CASSLQGFESYEQYF.

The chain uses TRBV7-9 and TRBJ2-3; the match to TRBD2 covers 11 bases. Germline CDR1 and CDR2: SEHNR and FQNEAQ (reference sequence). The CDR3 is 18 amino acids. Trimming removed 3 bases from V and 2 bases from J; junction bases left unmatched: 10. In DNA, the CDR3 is TGTGCCAGCAGCTTCAAGGGTGGGACTAGCGGATACACAGATACGCAGTATTTT. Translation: CASSFKGGTSGYTDTQYF.

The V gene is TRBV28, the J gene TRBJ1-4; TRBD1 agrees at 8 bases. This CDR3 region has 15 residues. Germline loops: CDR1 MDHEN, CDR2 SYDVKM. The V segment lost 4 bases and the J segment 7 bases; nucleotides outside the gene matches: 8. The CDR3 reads CASSSPGGNREKLFF. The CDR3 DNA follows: TGTGCCAGCAGTTCTCCAGGGGGCAACCGTGAAAAACTGTTTTTT.

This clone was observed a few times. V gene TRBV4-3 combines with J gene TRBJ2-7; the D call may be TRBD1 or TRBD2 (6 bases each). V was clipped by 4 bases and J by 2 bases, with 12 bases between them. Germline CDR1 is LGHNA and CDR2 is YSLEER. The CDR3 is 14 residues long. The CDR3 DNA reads TGCGCCAGCAGCCGATCCGGGGGCCCCTACGAGCAGTACTTC. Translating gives CASSRSGGPYEQYF.

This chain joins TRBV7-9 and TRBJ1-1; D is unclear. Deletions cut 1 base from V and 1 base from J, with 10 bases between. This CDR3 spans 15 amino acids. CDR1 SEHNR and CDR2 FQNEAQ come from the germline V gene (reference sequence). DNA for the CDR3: TGTGCCAGCAGCTTAGGGGCTCGATCGAACACTGAAGCTTTCTTT. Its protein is CASSLGARSNTEAFF.

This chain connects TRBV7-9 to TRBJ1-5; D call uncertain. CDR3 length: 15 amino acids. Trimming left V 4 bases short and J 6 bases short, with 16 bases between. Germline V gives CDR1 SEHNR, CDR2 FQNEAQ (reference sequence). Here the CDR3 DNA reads TGTGCCAGCAGCTCTGGAGCAGGCGAAATTCAGCCCCAGCATTTT. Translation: CASSSGAGEIQPQHF.